These T cell receptor beta chains were read from a single sample in a study of blood T cell repertoires in COVID-19. Profiled with immunoSEQ multiplex PCR; TCRdb holds only in-frame clones, not every one. The profile shows about 72,000 clones, 82% of them singletons. Sequencing was performed on peripheral blood. These receptors were taken from a human donor in a cohort sampled during active COVID-19. CDR3s include the opening cysteine and the closing phenylalanine or tryptophan. Each record gives: V gene, clone size, D gene, CDR3 length, J gene, CDR3 DNA, CDR3 protein. A D gene is named only where the DNA matches it firmly. Size values are once, few and many counts, or a class for expanded clones, and some rows have none.

TRBV7-9	NA	TRBD1	18	TRBJ1-1	TGTGCCAGCAGCTCCCGGGCCTCCGACAGGGGGGTAAAAACTGAAGCTTTCTTT	CASSSRASDRGVKTEAFF
TRBV5-1	NA	NA	14	TRBJ2-6	TGCGCCAGCAGCTTAGCGTCTGGGGCCAACGTCCTGACTTTC	CASSLASGANVLTF
TRBV5-6	NA	NA	15	TRBJ1-1	TGTGCCAGCAGCTTGGGAGGGGGTTCGAACACTGAAGCTTTCTTT	CASSLGGGSNTEAFF
TRBV10-1	few	NA	15	TRBJ2-7	TGCGCCAGCAGTGAGTCCAGGGGCAGCTCCTACGAGCAGTACTTC	CASSESRGSSYEQYF
TRBV2	NA	NA	13	TRBJ1-4	TGTGCCAGCAGCGTAGCAGGGGCTGAAAAACTGTTTTTT	CASSVAGAEKLFF
TRBV4-3	NA	NA	13	TRBJ2-7	TGCGCCAGCAGCCAAGACATTGGTGGCTTGCAGTACTTC	CASSQDIGGLQYF
TRBV19	few	TRBD2	13	TRBJ2-5	TGTGCCAGTAGCGGGGGACTAACGGAGACCCAGTACTTC	CASSGGLTETQYF
TRBV9	NA	NA	13	TRBJ2-7	TGTGCCAGCAGCGTAGTCTCCGGGAGCGAGCAGTACTTC	CASSVVSGSEQYF
TRBV6-5	NA	TRBD1	15	TRBJ2-5	TGTGCCAGCAGTTACTCGAGGGACAGACAAGAGACCCAGTACTTC	CASSYSRDRQETQYF
TRBV12-1	NA	NA	14	TRBJ2-7	TGTGCCAGCCCCACGGGAGGGGTTTGGTCCGTGCAGTACTTC	CASPTGGVWSVQYF
TRBV7-8	NA	TRBD1	15	TRBJ2-2	TGTGCCAGCAGCTCTGGACAGGGGGCCGCCGGGGAGCTGTTTTTT	CASSSGQGAAGELFF
TRBV6-6	NA	TRBD2	17	TRBJ2-3	TGTGCCAGCAGTCCCTTCGGACTAGCGGGGGGCACAGATACGCAGTATTTT	CASSPFGLAGGTDTQYF
TRBV29-1	NA	NA	12	TRBJ2-7	TGCTCCTGGACGGACAACTCCTACGAGCAGTACTTC	CSWTDNSYEQYF
TRBV6-5	NA	NA	14	TRBJ1-1	TGTGCCAGCAGTCCCTACGCGACTGGAATTGAAGCTTTCTTT	CASSPYATGIEAFF
TRBV5-6	NA	NA	16	TRBJ2-3	TGTGCCAGCAGCTCCCTCCCTGGGAGGAGCACAGATACGCAGTATTTT	CASSSLPGRSTDTQYF
TRBV13	NA	TRBD1	18	TRBJ2-7	TGTGCCAGCAGCTCCCAACTGACAGGGCCGATACACTCCTACGAGCAGTACTTC	CASSSQLTGPIHSYEQYF
TRBV7-2	NA	NA	12	TRBJ2-3	TGTGCCAGCAGCTCTTACTCAGATACGCAGTATTTT	CASSSYSDTQYF
TRBV4-3	NA	NA	15	TRBJ1-2	TGCGCCAGCAGCCAGGAAGTCGGGGGAAGGTATGGCTACACCTTC	CASSQEVGGRYGYTF
TRBV15	NA	NA	12	TRBJ2-7	TGTGCCACCAGCGGTACAGGTGGCGAGCAGTACTTC	CATSGTGGEQYF
TRBV5-4	NA	TRBD1	13	TRBJ1-2	TGTGCCAGCAGCTTGGCCACACAGGGGGCGAACACCTTC	CASSLATQGANTF
TRBV5-1	NA	TRBD1	13	TRBJ1-2	TGCGCCAGCAGCTTACAGGGGGCAAGGGGCTACACCTTC	CASSLQGARGYTF
TRBV7-9	few	NA	16	TRBJ1-2	TGTGCCAGCAGCCCGAGAAGGACAGCCGCTGGCTATGGCTACACCTTC	CASSPRRTAAGYGYTF
TRBV4-1	NA	NA	16	TRBJ1-5	TGCGCCAGCAGCCAAGAACCAACAGGTGGCAATCAGCCCCAGCATTTT	CASSQEPTGGNQPQHF
TRBV12-3/TRBV12-4	NA	NA	12	TRBJ1-2	TGTGCCAGCAGTTTAGGGGAGTATGGCTACACCTTC	CASSLGEYGYTF
TRBV7-2	NA	NA	14	TRBJ1-2	TGTGCCAGCAGCTCCAACCAGGGGAACTATGGCTACACCTTC	CASSSNQGNYGYTF
TRBV5-1	NA	NA	14	TRBJ1-1	TGCGCCAGCAGCCGCCCGGATTCAGGGGTTGAAGCTTTCTTT	CASSRPDSGVEAFF
TRBV18	NA	NA	18	TRBJ1-2	TGTGCCAGCTCACCATATCCGACTCGGTTGACCAGAAACTATGGCTACACCTTC	CASSPYPTRLTRNYGYTF
TRBV5-1	NA	TRBD1	14	TRBJ2-5	TGCGCCAGCACCCTACAGGGGGCGAGAGAGACCCAGTACTTC	CASTLQGARETQYF
TRBV3-1/TRBV3-2	NA	NA	13	TRBJ1-1	TGTGCCAGCAGCCAAGCAGGGAACACTGAAGCTTTCTTT	CASSQAGNTEAFF
TRBV6-1	NA	TRBD1	17	TRBJ1-5	TGTGCCAGCAGTGGGGACAGGGGCCTATTCTCGAATCAGCCCCAGCATTTT	CASSGDRGLFSNQPQHF
TRBV6-5	NA	TRBD2	14	TRBJ2-3	TGTGCCAGCAGTAACAGACTAGCCGGAGATACGCAGTATTTT	CASSNRLAGDTQYF
TRBV12-3/TRBV12-4	NA	TRBD1	12	TRBJ2-7	TGTGCCAGCGGGCGGACAGGCTACGAGCAGTACTTC	CASGRTGYEQYF
TRBV7-2	NA	TRBD2	16	TRBJ2-7	TGTGCCAGCAGCTTCCCAGCGGGGGCCCCCTCCTACGAGCAGTACTTC	CASSFPAGAPSYEQYF
TRBV6-1	NA	NA	14	TRBJ1-6	TGTGCCAGCAGTGAGGGGCGGTATAATTCACCCCTCCACTTT	CASSEGRYNSPLHF
TRBV7-9	few	NA	15	TRBJ2-7	TGTGCCAGCAGCTCAGACAGCAACACATATTACGAGCAGTACTTC	CASSSDSNTYYEQYF
TRBV18	NA	NA	12	TRBJ2-7	TGTGCCAGCTCAGTTTCCACGGACGAGCAGTACTTC	CASSVSTDEQYF
TRBV2	NA	TRBD1	14	TRBJ1-2	TGTGCCAGCAGTAAACAGGGGGCCGGCTATGGCTACACCTTC	CASSKQGAGYGYTF
TRBV7-2	NA	TRBD2	14	TRBJ2-5	TGTGCCAGCAGCTTCGGGGGGATGCTGGAGACCCAGTACTTC	CASSFGGMLETQYF
TRBV18	NA	NA	18	TRBJ2-6	TGTGCCAGCTCACCACCGAACGCAGGACTCCTCGCGGCCAACGTCCTGACTTTC	CASSPPNAGLLAANVLTF
TRBV5-1	NA	TRBD1	13	TRBJ2-7	TGCGCCAGCAGCATCGGGACAGGGGACGAGCAGTACTTC	CASSIGTGDEQYF
TRBV30	once	NA	13	TRBJ2-7	TGTGCCTGGAGCGAAATCGGCGGGGACGAGCAGTACTTC	CAWSEIGGDEQYF
TRBV27	NA	NA	14	TRBJ2-7	TGTGCCAGCAGTTTATCCCGGGGTTGGTACGAGCAGTACTTC	CASSLSRGWYEQYF
TRBV20-1	few	TRBD1	14	TRBJ2-7	TGCAGTGCTAGTCGGGGGACAGGGTACGGAGAGCAGTACTTC	CSASRGTGYGEQYF
TRBV2	once	NA	12	TRBJ2-7	TGTGCCAGCGCGGGTAGGGCCTACGAGCAGTACTTC	CASAGRAYEQYF
TRBV18	NA	NA	12	TRBJ2-7	TGTGCCAGCTCCCCCGACACGTACGAGCAGTACTTC	CASSPDTYEQYF
TRBV4-3	NA	TRBD1	14	TRBJ2-7	TGCGCCAGCAGCAGTTACAGGGGACCCTACGAGCAGTACTTC	CASSSYRGPYEQYF
TRBV11-2	NA	NA	16	TRBJ2-5	TGTGCCAGCAGCTTTTGGCCTGATAACCAGGAAGAGACCCAGTACTTC	CASSFWPDNQEETQYF
TRBV27	NA	TRBD1	14	TRBJ2-7	TGTGCCAGCAGGAAATGGGACAGTTTCGACGAGCAGTACTTC	CASRKWDSFDEQYF
TRBV3-1/TRBV3-2	NA	TRBD2	12	TRBJ2-1	TGTGCCAGCAGCCAATTGGGAGCGGGGGTAATCTTC	CASSQLGAGVIF
TRBV6-5	NA	NA	13	TRBJ2-7	TGTGCCACCAGGGCCCCCGACTCCTACGAGCAGTACTTC	CATRAPDSYEQYF
TRBV5-6	NA	NA	14	TRBJ1-6	TGTGCCAGCAGCTCGGACAGCCGTGATTCACCCCTCCACTTT	CASSSDSRDSPLHF
TRBV6-6	NA	NA	13	TRBJ2-1	TGTGCCTCGAAATTGACAGCATACAATGAGCAGTTCTTC	CASKLTAYNEQFF
TRBV5-4	NA	TRBD2	15	TRBJ2-7	TGTGCCAGCAGCTCAAAGCGGGGAGAGGGGTACGAGCAGTACTTC	CASSSKRGEGYEQYF
TRBV27	NA	NA	16	TRBJ2-5	TGTGCCAGCAGCTCTGACAGCAGGGGCAACCAAGAGACCCAGTACTTC	CASSSDSRGNQETQYF
TRBV18	NA	TRBD1	15	TRBJ2-7	TGTGCCAGCTCACCCCTGGGACAGGGAATTATCGAGCAGTACTTC	CASSPLGQGIIEQYF
TRBV27	NA	NA	14	TRBJ1-1	TGTGCCAGCAGTCTACGGGGGAGGAACACTGAAGCTTTCTTT	CASSLRGRNTEAFF
TRBV2	NA	TRBD1	14	TRBJ2-7	TGTGCCAGCATCGAGGGGACAGGGGGATACGAGCAGTACTTC	CASIEGTGGYEQYF
TRBV7-9	NA	TRBD2	16	TRBJ2-7	TGTGCCAGCAGCACCGGGACTAGCGGGGGGGCCCACGAGCAGTACTTC	CASSTGTSGGAHEQYF
TRBV5-5	NA	NA	14	TRBJ2-7	TGTGCCAGCAGCCTGCGGGACTTGAGCTACGAGCAGTACTTC	CASSLRDLSYEQYF